One sample yielded the 28 T cell receptor beta chains listed below, sequenced in a study of ipilimumab plus nivolumab after autologous stem cell transplantation. Profiling relied on immunoSEQ multiplex PCR, and the TCRdb table lists in-frame clones only, not all of them. The top ten clones hold 10% to 15% of a sample with about 940 clones, 65% to 80% of them seen once. Sequences were derived from PBMCs, sampled in a trial of ipilimumab plus nivolumab as post-transplant consolidation. All receptors come from a male donor with primary mediastinal lymphoma.

J is TRBJ1-1 and V is TRBV6-1; the match to TRBD1 covers 7 bases. Germline CDR1 is MNHNS and CDR2 is SASEGT. This CDR3 has 16 residues. V was pared by 4 bases and J by 5 bases, with 13 bases of the junction left unmatched. The CDR3 reads CASSGNYRGWGTEAFF. Here the CDR3 DNA reads TGTGCCAGCAGTGGGAACTACAGGGGCTGGGGAACTGAAGCTTTCTTT.

V and J are TRBV15 and TRBJ2-7; TRBD1 or TRBD2 may be the D gene (5 bases each). The CDR3 contains 15 residues. V lost 1 base to trimming and J lost 0 bases, with 10 bases between them. CDR1 and CDR2 (germline): LNHNV, YYDKDF (reference sequence). The CDR3 DNA sequence: TGTGCCACCAGCAGAGGGGACGGATCCTCCTACGAGCAGTACTTC. It specifies CATSRGDGSSYEQYF. The variable domain in full, completed from reference TRBV15 and TRBJ2-7, reads DAMVIQNPRYQVTQFGKPVTLSCSQTLNHNVMYWYQQKSSQAPKLLFHYYDKDFNNEADTPDNFQSRRPNTSFCFLDIRSPGLGDTAMYLCATSRGDGSSYEQYFGPGTRLTVT.

The V and J genes are TRBV10-3 and TRBJ1-1, with TRBD1 matching over 7 bases. CDR3 length equals 14 residues. Germline values: CDR1 ENHRY, CDR2 SYGVKD. After removal of 7 bases from V and 2 bases from J, the junction contained 7 bases not matched to a gene. The CDR3 protein is CAIKLQGGNTEAFF. The CDR3 DNA follows: TGTGCCATCAAGCTCCAGGGGGGAAACACTGAAGCTTTCTTT.

By share, this clone counts as hyperexpanded (1% or more). The CDR3 is CASSKAKGTPYEQYF. The CDR3 DNA is TGTGCCAGCAGCAAAGCAAAGGGGACCCCCTACGAGCAGTACTTC. The chain uses TRBV21-1 and TRBJ2-7. TRBV21-1 is a pseudogene segment. The CDR3 covers 15 residues.

The chain employs TRBV27 and TRBJ2-3, with D perhaps TRBD1 (6 bases). Germline V lookup: CDR1 MNHEY, CDR2 SMNVEV (reference sequence). The CDR3 length is 13 residues. V gave up 3 bases and J gave up 4 bases, with 8 bases separating them. For the CDR3, the DNA is TGTGCCAGCAGTTTGGGACACCCAGATACGCAGTATTTT. Its protein is CASSLGHPDTQYF.

The V gene is TRBV28, the J gene TRBJ1-2; the D is unclear. This CDR3 spans 15 amino acids. The V gene's germline CDR1 is MDHEN and CDR2 SYDVKM. V lost 3 bases and J lost 5, with 16 bases in between. The CDR3: CASSLASRGGYGYTF. DNA for the CDR3: TGTGCCAGCAGTTTGGCTTCCCGGGGTGGGTATGGCTACACCTTC.

This clone was recorded once. This chain connects TRBV5-1 to TRBJ2-3; D uncertain. This CDR3 is 20 amino acids long. Per the germline V gene, CDR1 is SGHRS and CDR2 is YFSETQ. V lost 0 bases and J 2 bases, leaving 25 bases between the germline ends. CDR3 amino acids: CASSLEAGFPGLGPTDTQYF. Written as DNA, the CDR3 is TGCGCCAGCAGCTTGGAGGCCGGCTTTCCAGGTCTCGGCCCCACAGATACGCAGTATTTT.

The chain carries TRBV9 and TRBJ1-2; D gene ambiguous. CDR1 and CDR2 from the germline V gene are SGDLS and YYNGEE. Trimming pared 0 bases from V and 2 bases from J, leaving 8 bases between. This CDR3 region has 14 residues. The CDR3 DNA follows: TGTGCCAGCAGCGTAGGTCAAGGGAACTATGGCTACACCTTC. Its translation is CASSVGQGNYGYTF.

This clone has more than one count but fewer than ten. J is TRBJ2-1 and V is TRBV2; no clear D. Germline V gene data show CDR1 as SNHLY and CDR2 as FYNNEI. This CDR3 is built from 15 residues. Trimming left V 4 bases short and J 4 bases short, with 14 bases between. The CDR3 is CASSVGSDPYNEQFF. The CDR3 DNA follows: TGTGCCAGCAGTGTTGGATCCGACCCATACAATGAGCAGTTCTTC.

The chain has TRBV10-2 and TRBJ2-1, with D maybe TRBD2 (5 bases). This CDR3 has 15 residues. Per germline, CDR1 WSHSY and CDR2 SAAADI. The V end lost 6 bases, the J end lost 0 bases, and 12 bases lay between the germline ends. The chain's CDR3 is CASRAADHSYNEQFF. For the CDR3, the DNA is TGCGCCAGCAGGGCAGCGGACCACTCCTACAATGAGCAGTTCTTC.

This clone has more than one count but fewer than ten. This chain joins TRBV4-1 and TRBJ2-1; D is unclear. The CDR3 loop spans 15 amino acids. Germline V gives CDR1 MGHRA, CDR2 YSYEKL. V was cut by 1 base and J by 1 base, with 8 bases left in between. CDR3 DNA: TGCGCCAGCAGCCAAGTTTCCGGGTCCTACAATGAGCAGTTCTTC. Translation: CASSQVSGSYNEQFF.

The chain links TRBV15 to TRBJ1-2; D may be TRBD1 (5 bases). The CDR3 spans 14 residues. V lost 0 bases and J lost 8, with 13 bases in between. Looked up from germline, CDR1 is LNHNV and CDR2 is YYDKDF (reference sequence). CDR3 amino acids: CATSRDFATAGYTF. The CDR3 DNA follows: TGTGCCACCAGCAGAGATTTCGCGACAGCAGGCTACACCTTC.

This clone is categorized as large (0.1 to 1%). The rearrangement uses TRBV7-9 and TRBJ2-7, with 8 bases fitting TRBD1. J lost 5 bases, V lost 6 bases, and 6 bases had no gene match. This CDR3 has 13 amino acids. Germline CDR1 and CDR2: SEHNR and FQNEAQ (reference sequence). CDR3 sequence: CASSSLDRDEQYF. CDR3 nucleotides: TGTGCCAGCAGTTCATTGGACAGGGACGAGCAGTACTTC.

As concerns this clone: One junction end does not reproduce the germline sequence, and a read error may be involved. V is TRBV4-1 and J is TRBJ2-2, with D maybe TRBD2 (6 bases). The CDR3 has 15 amino acids. CDR1 and CDR2 (germline): MGHRA, YSYEKL. The CDR3 nucleotides read TGCGCCAGCAGCCTCCGGGACTCGAATACCGGGGAGCTGTTTTTT. This gives the protein CASSLRDSNTGELFF.

The chain carries TRBV4-1 and TRBJ1-4; TRBD1 might be the D (5 bases). Looked up from germline, CDR1 is MGHRA and CDR2 is YSYEKL. The CDR3 loop spans 11 amino acids. V gave up 5 bases and J gave up 16 bases, with 14 bases separating them. The CDR3 nucleotides read TGCGCCAGCAGCTACCAGGGCCTTCAGTTTTTT. Its protein is CASSYQGLQFF.

V and J are TRBV6-6 and TRBJ1-1; D not certain. The germline CDR1 and CDR2 sequences are MNHNY and SVGAGI (reference sequence). The CDR3 is 14 residues long. V was shortened by 7 bases and J by 3 bases, with 15 bases between the two germline ends. This chain's CDR3 is CASKNPRRDTEAFF. Written as DNA, the CDR3 is TGTGCCAGCAAAAATCCGAGACGTGACACTGAAGCTTTCTTT.

This CDR3 is CATKSGGNNEQFF. For the CDR3, the DNA is TGTGCCACCAAGTCCGGGGGCAACAATGAGCAGTTCTTC. The chain has TRBV6-4 and TRBJ2-1; D could derive from TRBD1 or TRBD2 (6 bases each). The germline gives CDR1 MRHNA, CDR2 SNTAGT. The CDR3 consists of 13 residues. V was clipped by 10 bases and J by 5 bases, with 15 bases between them.

This clone was seen once. The chain combines TRBV2 with TRBJ2-7; the match to TRBD2 covers 8 bases. The CDR3 extends over 12 amino acids. Germline CDR1 SNHLY, CDR2 FYNNEI. V shed 10 bases and J 5 bases; nucleotides not matched to a gene: 7. CDR3 protein: CAIPRGGHEQYF. CDR3 sequence (DNA): TGTGCCATCCCACGGGGGGGCCACGAGCAGTACTTC.

The V call is TRBV4-1, the J call TRBJ2-1, with TRBD2 identical over 16 bases. The CDR3 length is 16 residues. Losses at the gene ends were 4 bases for V and 6 bases for J; bases not matched to a gene: 3. CDR1 and CDR2 (germline): MGHRA, YSYEKL. CDR3 sequence: CASSPGLAGGFNEQFF. The CDR3 coding sequence is TGCGCCAGCAGCCCGGGACTAGCGGGAGGGTTCAATGAGCAGTTCTTC.

J is TRBJ1-4 and V is TRBV11-1; 7 bases match TRBD1. The CDR3 loop spans 15 amino acids. Germline assignment: CDR1 SGHAT and CDR2 FQDESV (reference sequence). The V gene end was trimmed by 3 bases and the J gene end by 4 bases; junction bases not matched to a gene: 5. The CDR3 DNA follows: TGTGCCAGCAGCTTCACAGGGGCCTTTAATGAAAAACTGTTTTTT. Its translation is CASSFTGAFNEKLFF.

This clone came up a few times. The gene calls are TRBV30 and TRBJ1-2, with D possibly being TRBD1 (6 bases). There are 14 residues in the CDR3. CDR1 is GTSNPN, CDR2 SVGIG, per germline (reference sequence). The V gene lost 2 bases and the J gene lost 3 bases, with 13 bases spanning the gap. The CDR3 reads CAWSFAGADYGYTF. The CDR3 DNA follows: TGTGCCTGGAGTTTCGCAGGGGCGGACTATGGCTACACCTTC.

The chain combines TRBV6-9 with TRBJ1-2, with D hard to call. The germline V gene has CDR1 MNHGY and CDR2 SVAAGI. The V end lost 4 bases, the J end lost 4 bases, and 10 bases lay between the germline ends. This CDR3 has 13 amino acids. This CDR3 reads CASSWAESYGYTF. In DNA form, the CDR3 reads TGTGCCAGCAGTTGGGCGGAATCCTATGGCTACACCTTC.

This sequence joins TRBV14 and TRBJ1-2; a possible D gene is TRBD1 (6 bases). The V end was cut by 0 bases, the J end by 7 bases, with 15 bases between. CDR1 SGHDN and CDR2 FVKESK come from the germline V gene. CDR3 size: 15 residues. CDR3: CASSQDLILGGGYTF. CDR3 DNA sequence: TGTGCCAGCAGCCAAGATTTGATTTTAGGGGGTGGCTACACCTTC. Together with reference TRBV14 and TRBJ1-2, the CDR3 gives the full variable domain: EAGVTQFPSHSVIEKGQTVTLRCDPISGHDNLYWYRRVMGKEIKFLLHFVKESKQDESGMPNNRFLAERTGGTYSTLKVQPAELEDSGVYFCASSQDLILGGGYTFGSGTRLTVV.

This clone was recorded once. This sequence joins TRBV7-2 and TRBJ2-5; tentative D call: TRBD2 (6 bases). The CDR3 consists of 14 residues. Germline CDR1 and CDR2: SGHTA and FQGNSA. V lost 5 bases, J lost 5 bases, and 15 bases lay in between. The CDR3 DNA reads TGTGCCAGCAGCGCCGGGACTCGGCGGGAGACCCAGTACTTC. This translates into CASSAGTRRETQYF.

This clone is judged large (0.1 to 1%). The gene calls are TRBV6-1 and TRBJ1-1, with D possibly matching TRBD1 (5 bases). Germline CDR1 is MNHNS and CDR2 is SASEGT. This CDR3 has 15 amino acids. V was shortened by 2 bases and J by 0 bases, with 10 bases between the two germline ends. CDR3 in amino acids: CASSEQGTMNTEAFF. As DNA, the CDR3 is TGTGCCAGCAGTGAACAGGGTACCATGAACACTGAAGCTTTCTTT.

The rearrangement uses TRBV7-2 and TRBJ2-7, with D uncertain. V gave up 2 bases and J gave up 1 base, with 3 bases separating them. The CDR3 has 12 residues. Germline CDR1 SGHTA, CDR2 FQGNSA. Written as DNA, the CDR3 is TGTGCCAGCAGCTTATCATCCTACGAGCAGTACTTC. Its translation is CASSLSSYEQYF.

The chain couples TRBV14 to TRBJ2-1, with TRBD2 matching 10 bases. The CDR3 length is 16 residues. The V gene end was trimmed by 0 bases and the J gene end by 4 bases; junction bases not matched to a gene: 3. Germline V gene lookup returns CDR1 SGHDN and CDR2 FVKESK. The CDR3: CASSQELAGSYNEQFF. DNA of the CDR3: TGTGCCAGCAGCCAAGAACTAGCGGGATCGTACAATGAGCAGTTCTTC.

The chain links TRBV5-1 to TRBJ2-2; D ambiguous. Looked up from germline, CDR1 is SGHRS and CDR2 is YFSETQ. V shed 7 bases and J shed 10 bases, with 17 bases lying between them. This CDR3 has 13 residues. CDR3 nucleotides: TGCGCCAGCCGTACTCCTACTCAGGTGGAGCTGTTTTTT. This codes for CASRTPTQVELFF.